This TCR beta chain was sequenced in a study of T cells in Graves' hyperthyroidism and ophthalmopathy. The CDR3 sequence is 15 residues long. Per the germline V gene, CDR1 is SNHLY and CDR2 is FYNNEI. V was pared by 3 bases and J by 7 bases, with 15 bases between. RNA transcripts gave rise to amplified TCR beta CDR3 regions. The HTBI set primed first-round TCR CDR3 RT-PCR. TCRdb re-called the multiplex PCR reads with MiXCR, one entry per CDR3 protein. This sample has fewer than 650,000 distinct CDR3 sequences, with around 13% found just once. The sample holds many counts of this clonotype. The sequence was obtained from a woman in her 40s with Graves' hyperthyroidism. This chain uses TRBV2 with TRBJ2-2; the D gene is possibly TRBD2 (6 bases). The specimen was blood. In DNA form, the CDR3 reads TGTGCCAGCAGTGATATGAACGGGGGACGCGGGGAGCTGTTTTTT. Protein sequence: CASSDMNGGRGELFF.